Below, one T cell receptor (beta chain) is given with its context. As yet, its antigen is unknown. This sample is part of a study of CD8 T cells in Susac syndrome. This CDR3 comprises 13 residues. Trimming left V 0 bases short and J 5 bases short, with 8 bases between. CDR1 and CDR2 (germline): MGHRA, YSYEKL. The authors reverse transcribed roughly 0.45 to 1 ug RNA with random hexamers. TCRdb re-called the immunoSEQ multiplex PCR reads with MiXCR, one entry per CDR3 protein. Of about 130,000 distinct CDR3 sequences in the sample, 91% were seen once. Sequencing of TCR beta was performed on blood CD8+ and CD4+ T cells. Whole-study results and caveats: In its TCR sequencing and HLA analysis, the study acknowledged that the number of individuals was relatively small.

Sequenced material: CD8+ T cells from PBMCs. The sequence derives from a human donor with multiple sclerosis. The V gene is TRBV4-1, the J gene TRBJ2-7, with a tentative D call TRBD1 (5 bases). The CDR3 region is CASSQEGRNEQYF. CDR3 DNA sequence: TGCGCCAGCAGCCAAGAGGGGCGCAACGAGCAGTACTTC.